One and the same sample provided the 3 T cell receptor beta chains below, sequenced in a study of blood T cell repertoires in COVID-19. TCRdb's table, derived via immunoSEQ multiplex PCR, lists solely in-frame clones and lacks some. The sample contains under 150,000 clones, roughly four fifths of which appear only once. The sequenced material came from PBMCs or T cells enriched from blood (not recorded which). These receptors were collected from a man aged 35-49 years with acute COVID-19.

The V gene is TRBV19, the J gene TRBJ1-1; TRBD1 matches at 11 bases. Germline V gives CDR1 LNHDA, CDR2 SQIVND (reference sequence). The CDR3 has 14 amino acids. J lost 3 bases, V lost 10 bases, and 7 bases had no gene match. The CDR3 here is CATRTGGKDTEAFF. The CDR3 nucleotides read TGTGCCACCAGGACAGGGGGCAAGGACACTGAAGCTTTCTTT.

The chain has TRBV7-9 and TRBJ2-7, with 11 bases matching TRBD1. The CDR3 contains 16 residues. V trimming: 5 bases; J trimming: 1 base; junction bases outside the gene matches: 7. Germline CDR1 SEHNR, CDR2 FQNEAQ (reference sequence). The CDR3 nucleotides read TGTGCCAGCAGCCCTTGGGGACAGGGGGTATCCTACGAGCAGTACTTC. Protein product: CASSPWGQGVSYEQYF. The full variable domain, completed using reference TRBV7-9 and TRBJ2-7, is DTGVSQNPRHKITKRGQNVTFRCDPISEHNRLYWYRQTLGQGPEFLTYFQNEAQLEKSRLLSDRFSAERPKGSFSTLEIQRTEQGDSAMYLCASSPWGQGVSYEQYFGPGTRLTVT.

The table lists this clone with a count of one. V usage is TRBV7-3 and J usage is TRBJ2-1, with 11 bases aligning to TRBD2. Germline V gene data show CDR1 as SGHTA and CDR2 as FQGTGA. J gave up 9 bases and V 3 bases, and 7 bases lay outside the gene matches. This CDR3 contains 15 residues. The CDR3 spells CASSLFSGGVSEQFF. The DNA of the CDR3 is TGTGCCAGCAGCTTGTTTAGCGGGGGGGTCAGTGAGCAGTTCTTC.